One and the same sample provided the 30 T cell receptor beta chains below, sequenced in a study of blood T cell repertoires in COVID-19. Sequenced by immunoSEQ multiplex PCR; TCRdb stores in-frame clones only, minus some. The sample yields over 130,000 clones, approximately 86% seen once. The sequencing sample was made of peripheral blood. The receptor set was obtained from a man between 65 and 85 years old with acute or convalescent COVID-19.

The chain's CDR3 is CASSHPGGDEGYEQFF. The CDR3 DNA follows: TGTGCCAGTAGCCACCCGGGGGGGGACGAGGGCTATGAGCAGTTCTTC. This sequence joins TRBV19 and TRBJ2-1, with 8 bases aligning to TRBD2. In germline, CDR1 is LNHDA, CDR2 SQIVND (reference sequence). V shed 6 bases, J shed 8 bases, and the junction held 15 bases outside the gene matches. This CDR3 region has 16 residues.

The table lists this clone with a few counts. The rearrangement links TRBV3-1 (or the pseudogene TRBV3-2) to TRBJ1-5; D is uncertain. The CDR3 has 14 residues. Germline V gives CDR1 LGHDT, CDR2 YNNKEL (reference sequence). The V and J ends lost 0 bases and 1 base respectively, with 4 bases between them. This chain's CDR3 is CASSQDYSNQPQHF. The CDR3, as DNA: TGTGCCAGCAGCCAAGACTACAGCAATCAGCCCCAGCATTTT.

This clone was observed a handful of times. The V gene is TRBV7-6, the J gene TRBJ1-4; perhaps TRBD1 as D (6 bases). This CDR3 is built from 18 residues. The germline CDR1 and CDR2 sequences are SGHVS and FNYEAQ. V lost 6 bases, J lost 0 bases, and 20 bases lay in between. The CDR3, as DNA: TGTGCCAGCAGTACCCTATGGGGGCCCGTTGCAACTAATGAAAAACTGTTTTTT. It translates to CASSTLWGPVATNEKLFF.

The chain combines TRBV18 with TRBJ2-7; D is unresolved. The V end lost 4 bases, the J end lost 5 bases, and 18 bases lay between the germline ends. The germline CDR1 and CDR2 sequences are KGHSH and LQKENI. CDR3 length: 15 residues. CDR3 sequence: CASSRPPASENEQYF. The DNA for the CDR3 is TGTGCCAGCTCACGACCCCCGGCCAGCGAAAACGAGCAGTACTTC.

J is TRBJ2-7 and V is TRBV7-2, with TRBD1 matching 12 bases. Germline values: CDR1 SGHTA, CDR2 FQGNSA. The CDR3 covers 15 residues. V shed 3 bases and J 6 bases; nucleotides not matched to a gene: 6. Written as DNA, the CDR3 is TGTGCCAGCAGCTTCCTGGGGACAGGGGGCGGCGAGCAGTACTTC. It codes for CASSFLGTGGGEQYF.

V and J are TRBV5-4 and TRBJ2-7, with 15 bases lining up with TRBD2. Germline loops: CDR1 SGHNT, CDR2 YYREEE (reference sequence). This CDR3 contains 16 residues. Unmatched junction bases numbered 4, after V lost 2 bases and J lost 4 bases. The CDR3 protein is CASSFGLAGGIYEQYF. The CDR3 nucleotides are TGTGCCAGCAGCTTCGGACTAGCGGGAGGGATATACGAGCAGTACTTC.

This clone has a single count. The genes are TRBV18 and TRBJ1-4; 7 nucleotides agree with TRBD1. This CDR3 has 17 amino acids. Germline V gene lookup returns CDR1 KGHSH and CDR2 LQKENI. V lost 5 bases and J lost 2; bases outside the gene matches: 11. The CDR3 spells CASSATSAGGTNEKLFF. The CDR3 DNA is TGTGCCAGCTCAGCGACGAGTGCAGGGGGGACTAATGAAAAACTGTTTTTT. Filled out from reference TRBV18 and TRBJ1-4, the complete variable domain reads NAGVMQNPRHLVRRRGQEARLRCSPMKGHSHVYWYRQLPEEGLKFMVYLQKENIIDESGMPKERFSAEFPKEGPSILRIQQVVRGDSAAYFCASSATSAGGTNEKLFFGSGTQLSVL.

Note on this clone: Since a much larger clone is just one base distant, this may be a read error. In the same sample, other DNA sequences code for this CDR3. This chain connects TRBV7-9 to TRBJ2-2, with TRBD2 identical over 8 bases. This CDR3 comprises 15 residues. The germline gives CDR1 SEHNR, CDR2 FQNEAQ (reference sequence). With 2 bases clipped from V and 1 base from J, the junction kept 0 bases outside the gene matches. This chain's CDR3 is CASSLTSGNTGELFF. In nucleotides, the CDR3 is TGTGCCAGCAGCTTAACTAGCGGGAACACCGGGGAGCTGTTTTTT.

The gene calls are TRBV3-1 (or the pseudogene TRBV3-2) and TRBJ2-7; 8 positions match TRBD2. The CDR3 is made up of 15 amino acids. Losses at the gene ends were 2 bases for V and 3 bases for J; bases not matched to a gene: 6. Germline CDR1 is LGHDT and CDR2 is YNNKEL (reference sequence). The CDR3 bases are TGTGCCAGCAGCCAAAACCCGGGAGGGTACTACGAGCAGTACTTC. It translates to CASSQNPGGYYEQYF.

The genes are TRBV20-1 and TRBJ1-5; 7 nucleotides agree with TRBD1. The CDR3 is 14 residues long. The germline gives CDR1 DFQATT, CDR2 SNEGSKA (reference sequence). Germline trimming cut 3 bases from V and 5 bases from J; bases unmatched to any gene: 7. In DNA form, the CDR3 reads TGCAGTGCTAGTTTTAGGCAGGGGGATCAGCCCCAGCATTTT. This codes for CSASFRQGDQPQHF.

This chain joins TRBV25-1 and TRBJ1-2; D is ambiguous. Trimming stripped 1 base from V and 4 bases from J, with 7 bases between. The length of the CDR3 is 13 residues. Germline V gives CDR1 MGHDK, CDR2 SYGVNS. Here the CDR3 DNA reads TGTGCCAGCAGTGAATGGGCCGGCTATGGCTACACCTTC. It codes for CASSEWAGYGYTF.

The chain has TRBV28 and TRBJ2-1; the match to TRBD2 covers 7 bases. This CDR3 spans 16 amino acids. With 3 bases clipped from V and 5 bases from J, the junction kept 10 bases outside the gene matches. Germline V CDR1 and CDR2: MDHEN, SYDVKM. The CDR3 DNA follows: TGTGCCAGCAGTTTTGTGACTAGCACCACCCACAATGAGCAGTTCTTC. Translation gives CASSFVTSTTHNEQFF. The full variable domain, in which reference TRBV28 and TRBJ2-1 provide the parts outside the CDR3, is DVKVTQSSRYLVKRTGEKVFLECVQDMDHENMFWYRQDPGLGLRLIYFSYDVKMKEKGDIPEGYSVSREKKERFSLILESASTNQTSMYLCASSFVTSTTHNEQFFGPGTRLTVL.

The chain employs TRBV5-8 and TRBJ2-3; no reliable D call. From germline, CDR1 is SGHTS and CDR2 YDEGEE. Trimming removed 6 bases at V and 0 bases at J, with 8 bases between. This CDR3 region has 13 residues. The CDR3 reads CASTSGSTDTQYF. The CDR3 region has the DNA TGTGCCAGCACCTCCGGGAGCACAGATACGCAGTATTTT.

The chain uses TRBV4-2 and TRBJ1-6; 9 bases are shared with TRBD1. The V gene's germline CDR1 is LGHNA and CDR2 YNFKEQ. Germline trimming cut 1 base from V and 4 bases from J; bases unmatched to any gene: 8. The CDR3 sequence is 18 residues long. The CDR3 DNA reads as TGTGCCAGCAGCCAAGTGGGACAGGGTTTAGGATATAATTCACCCCTCCACTTT. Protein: CASSQVGQGLGYNSPLHF.

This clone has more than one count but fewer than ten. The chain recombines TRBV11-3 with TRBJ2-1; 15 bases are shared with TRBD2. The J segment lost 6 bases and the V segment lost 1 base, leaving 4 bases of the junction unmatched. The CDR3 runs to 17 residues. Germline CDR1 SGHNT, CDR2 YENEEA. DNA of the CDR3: TGTGCCAGCAGCTTAGGGGGACTAGCGGGAGGTGGCAATGAGCAGTTCTTC. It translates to CASSLGGLAGGGNEQFF.

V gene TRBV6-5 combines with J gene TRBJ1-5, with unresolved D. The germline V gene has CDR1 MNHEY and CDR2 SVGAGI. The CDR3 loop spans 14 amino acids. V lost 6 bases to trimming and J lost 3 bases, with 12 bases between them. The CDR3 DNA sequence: TGTGCCAGCAGGCCGTCGCGCCCCAATCAGCCCCAGCATTTT. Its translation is CASRPSRPNQPQHF.

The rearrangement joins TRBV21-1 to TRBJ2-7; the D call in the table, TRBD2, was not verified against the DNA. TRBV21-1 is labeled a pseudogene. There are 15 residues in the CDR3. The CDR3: CASSKEISGVSEQYF. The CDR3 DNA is TGTGCCAGCAGCAAAGAAATTAGCGGGGTTTCGGAGCAGTACTTC.

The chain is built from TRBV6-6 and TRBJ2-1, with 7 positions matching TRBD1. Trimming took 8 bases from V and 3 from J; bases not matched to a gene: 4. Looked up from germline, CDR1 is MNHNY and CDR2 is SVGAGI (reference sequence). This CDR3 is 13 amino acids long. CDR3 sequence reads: CASLGQDYNEQFF. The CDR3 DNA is TGTGCCAGCCTTGGACAGGACTACAATGAGCAGTTCTTC.

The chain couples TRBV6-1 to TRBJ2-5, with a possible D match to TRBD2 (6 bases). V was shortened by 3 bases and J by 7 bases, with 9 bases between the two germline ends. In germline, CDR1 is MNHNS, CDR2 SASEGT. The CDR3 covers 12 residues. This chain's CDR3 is CASSEEGRTQYF. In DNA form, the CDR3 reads TGTGCCAGCAGTGAGGAGGGGCGGACCCAGTACTTC.

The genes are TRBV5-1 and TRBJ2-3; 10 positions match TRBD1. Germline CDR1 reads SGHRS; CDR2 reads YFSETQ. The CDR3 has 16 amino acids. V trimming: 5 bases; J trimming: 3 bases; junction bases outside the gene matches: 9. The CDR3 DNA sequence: TGCGCCAGCAGTCCTGGACAGGGGGTAGGGACAGATACGCAGTATTTT. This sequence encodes CASSPGQGVGTDTQYF.

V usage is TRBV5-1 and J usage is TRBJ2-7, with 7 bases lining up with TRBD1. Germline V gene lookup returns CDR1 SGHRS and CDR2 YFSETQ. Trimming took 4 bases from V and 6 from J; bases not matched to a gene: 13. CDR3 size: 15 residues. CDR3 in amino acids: CASSPMDRQSSEQYF. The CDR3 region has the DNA TGCGCCAGCAGCCCTATGGACAGGCAAAGCTCCGAGCAGTACTTC. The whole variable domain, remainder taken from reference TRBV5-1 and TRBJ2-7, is KAGVTQTPRYLIKTRGQQVTLSCSPISGHRSVSWYQQTPGQGLQFLFEYFSETQRNKGNFPGRFSGRQFSNSRSEMNVSTLELGDSALYLCASSPMDRQSSEQYFGPGTRLTVT.

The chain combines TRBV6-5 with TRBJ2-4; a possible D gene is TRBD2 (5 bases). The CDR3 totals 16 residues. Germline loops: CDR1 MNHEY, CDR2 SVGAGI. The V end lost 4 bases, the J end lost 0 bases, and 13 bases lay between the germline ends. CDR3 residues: CASSSGRVLAKNIQYF. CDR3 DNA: TGTGCCAGCAGTTCTGGGCGGGTGCTAGCCAAAAACATTCAGTACTTC.

This CDR3 is CASSPDRVEYGNQPQHF. CDR3 DNA: TGTGCCAGCTCACCGGACAGGGTAGAATATGGCAATCAGCCCCAGCATTTT. The chain recombines TRBV18 with TRBJ1-5, with TRBD1 matching 8 bases. The CDR3 extends over 17 amino acids. CDR1 and CDR2 (germline): KGHSH, LQKENI. V shed 3 bases and J 2 bases; nucleotides not matched to a gene: 9.

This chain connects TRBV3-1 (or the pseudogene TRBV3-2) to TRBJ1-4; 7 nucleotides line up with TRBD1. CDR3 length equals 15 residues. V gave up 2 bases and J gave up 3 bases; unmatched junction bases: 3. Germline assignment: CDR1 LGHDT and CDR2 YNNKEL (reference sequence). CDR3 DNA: TGTGCCAGCAGCCAAACAGGGGCACCTAATGAAAAACTGTTTTTT. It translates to CASSQTGAPNEKLFF.

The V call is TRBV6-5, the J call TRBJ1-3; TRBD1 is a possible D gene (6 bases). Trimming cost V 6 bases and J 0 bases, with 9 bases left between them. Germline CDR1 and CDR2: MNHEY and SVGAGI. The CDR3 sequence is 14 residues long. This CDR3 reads CASSVQGSGNTIYF. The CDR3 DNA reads TGTGCCAGCAGCGTACAGGGCTCTGGAAACACCATATATTTT.

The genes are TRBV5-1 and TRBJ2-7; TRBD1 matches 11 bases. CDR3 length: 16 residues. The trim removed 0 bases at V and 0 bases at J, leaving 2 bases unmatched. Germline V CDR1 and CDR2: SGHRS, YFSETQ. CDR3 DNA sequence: TGCGCCAGCAGCTTGGAGGGACAGGGGGTCTCCTACGAGCAGTACTTC. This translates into CASSLEGQGVSYEQYF.

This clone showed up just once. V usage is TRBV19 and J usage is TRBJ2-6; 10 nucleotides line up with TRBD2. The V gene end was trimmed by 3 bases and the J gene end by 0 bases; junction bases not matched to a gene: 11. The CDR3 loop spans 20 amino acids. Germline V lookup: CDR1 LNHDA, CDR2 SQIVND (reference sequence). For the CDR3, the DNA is TGTGCCAGTAGTATGGTAACCGGGACTAGCGCGAGCTCTGGGGCCAACGTCCTGACTTTC. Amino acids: CASSMVTGTSASSGANVLTF.

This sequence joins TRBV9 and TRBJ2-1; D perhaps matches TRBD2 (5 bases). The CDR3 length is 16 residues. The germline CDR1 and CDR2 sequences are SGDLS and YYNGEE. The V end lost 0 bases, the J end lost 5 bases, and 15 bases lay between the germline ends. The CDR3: CASSVAFAGIDNEQFF. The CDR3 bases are TGTGCCAGCAGCGTAGCTTTCGCGGGTATCGACAATGAGCAGTTCTTC.

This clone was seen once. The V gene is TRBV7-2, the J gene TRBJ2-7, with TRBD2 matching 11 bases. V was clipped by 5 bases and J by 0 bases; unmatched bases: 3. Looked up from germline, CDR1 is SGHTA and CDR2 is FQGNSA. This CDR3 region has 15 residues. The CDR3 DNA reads TGTGCCAGCAGCCGGGGACTAGCGGACTCCTACGAGCAGTACTTC. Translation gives CASSRGLADSYEQYF. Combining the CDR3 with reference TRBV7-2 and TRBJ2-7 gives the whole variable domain GAGVSQSPSNKVTEKGKDVELRCDPISGHTALYWYRQSLGQGLEFLIYFQGNSAPDKSGLPSDRFSAERTGGSVSTLTIQRTQQEDSAVYLCASSRGLADSYEQYFGPGTRLTVT.

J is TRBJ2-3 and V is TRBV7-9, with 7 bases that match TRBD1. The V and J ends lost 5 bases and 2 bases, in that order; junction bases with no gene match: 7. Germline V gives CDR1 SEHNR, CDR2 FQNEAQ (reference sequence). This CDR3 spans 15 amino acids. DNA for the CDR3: TGTGCCAGCAGCCATTTACAGGGGTACACAGATACGCAGTATTTT. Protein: CASSHLQGYTDTQYF.